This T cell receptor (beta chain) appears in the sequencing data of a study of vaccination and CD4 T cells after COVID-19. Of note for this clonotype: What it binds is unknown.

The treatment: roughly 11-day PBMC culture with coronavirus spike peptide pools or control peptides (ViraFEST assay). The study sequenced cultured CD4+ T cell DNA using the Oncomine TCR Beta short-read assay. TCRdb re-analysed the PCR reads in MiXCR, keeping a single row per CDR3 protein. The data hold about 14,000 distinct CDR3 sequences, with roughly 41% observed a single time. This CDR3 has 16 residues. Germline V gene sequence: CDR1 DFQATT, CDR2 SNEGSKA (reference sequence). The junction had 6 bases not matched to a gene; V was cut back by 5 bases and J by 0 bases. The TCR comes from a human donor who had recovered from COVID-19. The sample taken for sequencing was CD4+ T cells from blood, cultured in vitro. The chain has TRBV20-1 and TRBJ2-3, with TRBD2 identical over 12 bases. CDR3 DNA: TGCAGTGCTGACGGACTAGCGGGGATGAGCACAGATACGCAGTATTTT. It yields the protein CSADGLAGMSTDTQYF.